Presented here are 2 T cell receptor beta chains from one specimen sequenced in a study of shared clonotypes between healthy human individuals. The naive CD8 population came from CD45RO-negative cells selected for CCR7, without terminally differentiated effector memory CD45RA+ cells. Profiling relied on immunoSEQ multiplex PCR, and the TCRdb table lists in-frame clones only, not all of them. Among about 2 million clones listed, roughly 95% were seen once. Sequencing was carried out using naive CD8+ T cells sorted from blood. The source of these receptors is a man aged 18 to 29 in good health.

CDR3 residues: CASSGEGQDTQYF. DNA of the CDR3: TGCGCCAGCAGCGGGGAGGGCCAAGATACGCAGTATTTT. This chain connects TRBV5-1 to TRBJ2-3, with 7 bases lining up with TRBD2. V gave up 4 bases and J gave up 5 bases; unmatched junction bases: 4. This CDR3 is built from 13 residues. Germline V gives CDR1 SGHRS, CDR2 YFSETQ.

Of note for this clone: This sample includes further DNA sequences coding for the same CDR3. This chain links TRBV4-3 with TRBJ2-7; 8 positions match TRBD1. V shed 4 bases, J shed 3 bases, and the junction held 2 bases outside the gene matches. This CDR3 is built from 13 residues. CDR1 is LGHNA and CDR2 is YSLEER in the germline V gene. The chain's CDR3 is CASSPDRGYEQYF. In DNA, the CDR3 is TGCGCCAGCAGCCCTGACAGGGGCTACGAGCAGTACTTC.